This entry is about one TCR beta chain. Its antigen is not known. One junction end does not reproduce the germline sequence, and a read error may be involved. This sample was included in a study of T cell repertoires in cytomegalovirus infection. Via MiXCR, TCRdb re-called the reads, giving one row per CDR3 protein. The sample carries 60,000 to 85,000 distinct CDR3 sequences, under 25% recorded once. The sample taken for sequencing was PBMCs, sequenced either directly or after in vitro stimulation (not recorded which). The origin of this receptor is a human donor in good health (CMV status not recorded). Some clones in this sample may be carry-over from other donors' samples.

The chain's CDR3 is CASRARQGTDTQYF. CDR3 coding DNA: TGTGCCAGTAGAGCCCGACAGGGCACGGATACGCAGTATTTT. The gene calls are TRBV19 and TRBJ2-3, with 7 bases aligning to TRBD1. This CDR3 has 14 amino acids. Germline V gives CDR1 LNHDA, CDR2 SQIVND (reference sequence).